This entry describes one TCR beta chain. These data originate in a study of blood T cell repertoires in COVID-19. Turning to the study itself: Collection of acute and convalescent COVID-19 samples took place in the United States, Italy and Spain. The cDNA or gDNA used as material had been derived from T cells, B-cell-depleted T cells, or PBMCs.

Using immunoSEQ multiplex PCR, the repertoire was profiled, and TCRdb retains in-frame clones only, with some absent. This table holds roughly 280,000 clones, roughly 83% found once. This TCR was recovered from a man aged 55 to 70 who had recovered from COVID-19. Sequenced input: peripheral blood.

The CDR3 nucleotides read TGTGCCAGCAGCTTGACTACCTCGCGCTATGAGCAGTTCTTC. It is translated as CASSLTTSRYEQFF. The chain has TRBV7-2 and TRBJ2-1; tentatively, D is TRBD2 (5 bases). CDR1 and CDR2 (germline): SGHTA, FQGNSA. The CDR3 sequence is 14 residues long. V gave up 3 bases and J gave up 8 bases, with 14 bases separating them.